This T cell receptor (beta chain) derives from a study of cytomegalovirus exposure and HLA in healthy donors. V lost 0 bases to trimming and J lost 2 bases; unmatched junction nucleotides: 3. The CDR3 is made up of 17 amino acids. The germline V gene has CDR1 SGDLS and CDR2 YYNGEE. PCR involved 60 Vbeta and 13 Jbeta primers. Measured with immunoSEQ multiplex PCR; TCRdb has only the in-frame clones, and not every one. Among tens of thousands of clones listed, approximately 82% were seen once. This chain links TRBV9 with TRBJ2-3, with TRBD2 matching 13 bases. The sample comprised PBMCs. This TCR derives from a man in his forties or fifties in good health and CMV-seronegative. The CDR3 protein is CASSVGGLAGATDTQYF. The CDR3 coding sequence is TGTGCCAGCAGCGTAGGTGGACTAGCGGGGGCCACAGATACGCAGTATTTT.